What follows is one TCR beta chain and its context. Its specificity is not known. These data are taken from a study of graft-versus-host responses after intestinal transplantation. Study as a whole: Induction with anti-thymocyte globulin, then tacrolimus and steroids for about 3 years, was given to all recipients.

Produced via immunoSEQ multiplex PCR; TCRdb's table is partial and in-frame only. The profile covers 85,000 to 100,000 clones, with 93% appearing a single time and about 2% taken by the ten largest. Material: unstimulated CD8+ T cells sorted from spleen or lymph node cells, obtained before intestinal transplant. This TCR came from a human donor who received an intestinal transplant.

Written as DNA, the CDR3 is TGTGCCTGGACCGGGACTAGGGACGCCGGGGAGCTGTTTTTT. It specifies CAWTGTRDAGELFF. The rearrangement uses TRBV30 and TRBJ2-2, with TRBD2 matching 8 bases. Germline V CDR1 and CDR2: GTSNPN, SVGIG (reference sequence). The V segment lost 4 bases and the J segment 6 bases; nucleotides outside the gene matches: 7. The CDR3 contains 14 residues.